This TCR beta chain derives from a study of post-analysis software for immune sequencing data. Researchers reported that TCR beta cDNA libraries carried unique molecular identifiers. Using its own MiXCR run on the PCR reads, TCRdb lists one record per CDR3 protein. This sample has roughly 870,000 distinct CDR3 sequences, with about 53% found just once. The specimen was blood. The clonotype comes from a girl aged 10 to 17 with multiple sclerosis.

The CDR3 protein is CSVAQVAGGEGEQYF. Here the CDR3 DNA reads TGCAGCGTTGCACAGGTAGCGGGCGGGGAAGGGGAGCAGTACTTC. The chain uses TRBV29-1 and TRBJ2-4; 7 bases agree with TRBD2. Germline lookup yields CDR1 SQVTM and CDR2 ANQGSEA. This CDR3 is built from 15 residues. Trimming cost V 4 bases and J 13 bases; bases outside gene matches: 19.